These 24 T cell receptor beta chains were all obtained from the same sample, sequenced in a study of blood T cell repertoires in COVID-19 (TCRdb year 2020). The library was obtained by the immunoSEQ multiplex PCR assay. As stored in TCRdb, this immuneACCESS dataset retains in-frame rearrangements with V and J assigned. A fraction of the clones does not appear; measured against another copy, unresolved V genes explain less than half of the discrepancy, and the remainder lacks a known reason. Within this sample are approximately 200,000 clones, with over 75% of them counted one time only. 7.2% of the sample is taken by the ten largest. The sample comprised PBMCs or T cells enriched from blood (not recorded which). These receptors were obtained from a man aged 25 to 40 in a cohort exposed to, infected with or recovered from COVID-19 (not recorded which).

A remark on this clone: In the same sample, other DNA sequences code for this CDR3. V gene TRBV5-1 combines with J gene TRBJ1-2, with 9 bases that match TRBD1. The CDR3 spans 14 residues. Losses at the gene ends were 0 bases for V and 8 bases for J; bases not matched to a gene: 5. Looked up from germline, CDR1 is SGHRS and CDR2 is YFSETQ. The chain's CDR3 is CASSLGQGGVGYTF. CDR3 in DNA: TGCGCCAGCAGCTTGGGACAGGGGGGAGTGGGCTACACCTTC.

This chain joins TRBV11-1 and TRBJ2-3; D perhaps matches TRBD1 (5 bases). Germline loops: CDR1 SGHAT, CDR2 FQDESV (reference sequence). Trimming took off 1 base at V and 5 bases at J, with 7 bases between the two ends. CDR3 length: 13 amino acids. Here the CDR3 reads CASSLGQGDTQYF. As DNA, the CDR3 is TGTGCCAGCAGCTTAGGTCAGGGAGATACGCAGTATTTT.

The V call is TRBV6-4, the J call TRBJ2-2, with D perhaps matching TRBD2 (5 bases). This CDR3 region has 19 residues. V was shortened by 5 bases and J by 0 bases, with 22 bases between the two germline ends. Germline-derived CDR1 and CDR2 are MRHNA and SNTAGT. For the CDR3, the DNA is TGTGCCAGCAGTCAAAGCGGTGGGTGGACCGGAACGAACACCGGGGAGCTGTTTTTT. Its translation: CASSQSGGWTGTNTGELFF.

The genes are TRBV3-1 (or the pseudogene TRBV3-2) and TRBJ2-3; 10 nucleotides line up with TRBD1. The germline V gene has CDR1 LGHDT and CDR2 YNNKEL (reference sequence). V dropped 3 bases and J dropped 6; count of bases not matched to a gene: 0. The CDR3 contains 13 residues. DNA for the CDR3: TGTGCCAGCAGCCAGACAGGGGGCGATACGCAGTATTTT. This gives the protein CASSQTGGDTQYF.

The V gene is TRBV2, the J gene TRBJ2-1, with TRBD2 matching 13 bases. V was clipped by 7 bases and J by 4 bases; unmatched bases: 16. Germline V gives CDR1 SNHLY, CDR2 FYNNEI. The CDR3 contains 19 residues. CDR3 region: CASTSRPTSGRGRYNEQFF. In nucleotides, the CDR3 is TGTGCCAGCACCTCAAGACCCACTAGCGGGAGGGGCAGATACAATGAGCAGTTCTTC.

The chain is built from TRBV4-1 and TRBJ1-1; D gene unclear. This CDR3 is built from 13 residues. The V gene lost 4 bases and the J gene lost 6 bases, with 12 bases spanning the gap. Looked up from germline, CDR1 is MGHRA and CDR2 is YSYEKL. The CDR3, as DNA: TGCGCCAGCAGCCGCGGACTTGCCTCTGAAGCTTTCTTT. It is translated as CASSRGLASEAFF.

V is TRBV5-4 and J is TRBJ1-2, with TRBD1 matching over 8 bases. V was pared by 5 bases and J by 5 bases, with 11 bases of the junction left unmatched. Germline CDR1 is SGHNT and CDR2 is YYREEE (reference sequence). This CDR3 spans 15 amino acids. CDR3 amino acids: CASSDRGSSGYGYTF. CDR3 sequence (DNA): TGTGCCAGCAGTGACAGGGGTTCCTCGGGGTATGGCTACACCTTC.

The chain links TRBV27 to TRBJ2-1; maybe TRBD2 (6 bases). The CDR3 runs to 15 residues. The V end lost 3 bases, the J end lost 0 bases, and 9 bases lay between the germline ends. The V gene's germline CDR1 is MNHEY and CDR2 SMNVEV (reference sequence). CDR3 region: CASSFWGGSYNEQFF. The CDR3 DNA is TGTGCCAGCAGTTTTTGGGGAGGCTCCTACAATGAGCAGTTCTTC.

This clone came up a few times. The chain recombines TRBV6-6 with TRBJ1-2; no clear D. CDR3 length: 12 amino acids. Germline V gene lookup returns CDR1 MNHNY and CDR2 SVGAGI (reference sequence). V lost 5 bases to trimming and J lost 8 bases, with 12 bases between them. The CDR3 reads CASSIYAGGYTF. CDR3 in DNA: TGTGCCAGCAGTATCTATGCCGGGGGCTACACCTTC.

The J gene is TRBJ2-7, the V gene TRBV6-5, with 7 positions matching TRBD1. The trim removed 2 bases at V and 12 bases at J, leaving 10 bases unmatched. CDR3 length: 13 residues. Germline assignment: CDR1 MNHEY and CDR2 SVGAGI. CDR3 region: CASSYVRQGIRYF. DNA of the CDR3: TGTGCCAGCAGTTACGTGCGACAGGGTATTCGGTACTTC.

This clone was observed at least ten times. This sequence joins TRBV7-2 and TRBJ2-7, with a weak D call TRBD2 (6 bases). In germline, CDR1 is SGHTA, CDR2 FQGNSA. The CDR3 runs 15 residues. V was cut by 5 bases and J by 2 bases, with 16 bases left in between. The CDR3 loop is CASSTQGGGTYEQYF. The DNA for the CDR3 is TGTGCCAGCAGCACCCAGGGAGGTGGGACCTACGAGCAGTACTTC.

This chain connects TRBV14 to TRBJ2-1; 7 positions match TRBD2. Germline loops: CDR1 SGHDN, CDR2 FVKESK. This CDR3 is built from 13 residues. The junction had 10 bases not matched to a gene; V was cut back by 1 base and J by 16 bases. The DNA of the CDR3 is TGTGCCAGCAGCCAAGTTGTAAGCGGGACGCAATTCTTC. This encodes CASSQVVSGTQFF.

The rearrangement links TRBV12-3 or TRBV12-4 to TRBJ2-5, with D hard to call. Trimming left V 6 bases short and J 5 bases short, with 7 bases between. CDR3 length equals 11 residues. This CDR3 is CASSPKETQYF. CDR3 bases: TGTGCCAGCAGCCCTAAGGAGACCCAGTACTTC.

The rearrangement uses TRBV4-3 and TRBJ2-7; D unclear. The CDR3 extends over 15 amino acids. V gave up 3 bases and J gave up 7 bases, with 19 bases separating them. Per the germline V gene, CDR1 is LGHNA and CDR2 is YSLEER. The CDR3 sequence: CASSHGERWAEEQYF. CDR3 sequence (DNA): TGCGCCAGCAGCCACGGTGAACGGTGGGCCGAGGAGCAGTACTTC.

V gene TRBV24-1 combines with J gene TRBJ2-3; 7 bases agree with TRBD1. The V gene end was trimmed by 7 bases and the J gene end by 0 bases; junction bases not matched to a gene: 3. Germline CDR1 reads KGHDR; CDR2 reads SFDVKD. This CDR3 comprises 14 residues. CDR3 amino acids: CATSGDRSTDTQYF. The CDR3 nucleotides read TGTGCCACCAGCGGGGACAGAAGCACAGATACGCAGTATTTT.

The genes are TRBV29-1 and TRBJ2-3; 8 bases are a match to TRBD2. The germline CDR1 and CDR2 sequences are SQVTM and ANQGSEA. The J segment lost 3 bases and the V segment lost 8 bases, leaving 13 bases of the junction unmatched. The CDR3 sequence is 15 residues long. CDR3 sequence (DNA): TGCAGCTCCTCCGGTCGGGGGGGAAGGACAGATACGCAGTATTTT. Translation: CSSSGRGGRTDTQYF.

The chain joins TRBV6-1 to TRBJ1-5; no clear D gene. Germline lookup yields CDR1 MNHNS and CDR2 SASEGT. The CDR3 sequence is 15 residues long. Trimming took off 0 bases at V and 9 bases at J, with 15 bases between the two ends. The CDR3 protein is CASSEARGPLRPQHF. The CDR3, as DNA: TGTGCCAGCAGTGAAGCGAGAGGGCCTCTGAGGCCCCAGCATTTT.

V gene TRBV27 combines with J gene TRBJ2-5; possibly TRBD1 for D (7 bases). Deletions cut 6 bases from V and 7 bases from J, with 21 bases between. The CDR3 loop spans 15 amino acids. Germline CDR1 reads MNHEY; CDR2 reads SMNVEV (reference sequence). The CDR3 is CASSPRQGGHATQYF. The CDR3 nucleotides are TGTGCCAGCAGCCCCCGACAGGGAGGTCACGCGACCCAGTACTTC.

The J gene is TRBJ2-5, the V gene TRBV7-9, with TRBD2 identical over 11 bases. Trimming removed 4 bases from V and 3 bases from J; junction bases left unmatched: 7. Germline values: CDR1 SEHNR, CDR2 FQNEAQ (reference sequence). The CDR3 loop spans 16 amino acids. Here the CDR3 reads CASSSRLAGPEETQYF. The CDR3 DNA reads TGTGCCAGCAGCTCGAGACTAGCGGGACCGGAAGAGACCCAGTACTTC.

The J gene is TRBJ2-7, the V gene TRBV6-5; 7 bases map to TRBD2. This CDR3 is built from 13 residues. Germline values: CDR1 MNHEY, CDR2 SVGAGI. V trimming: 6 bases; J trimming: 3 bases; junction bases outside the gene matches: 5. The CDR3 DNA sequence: TGTGCCAGCAGGCGCGGGAGCAGCTACGAGCAGTACTTC. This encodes CASRRGSSYEQYF.

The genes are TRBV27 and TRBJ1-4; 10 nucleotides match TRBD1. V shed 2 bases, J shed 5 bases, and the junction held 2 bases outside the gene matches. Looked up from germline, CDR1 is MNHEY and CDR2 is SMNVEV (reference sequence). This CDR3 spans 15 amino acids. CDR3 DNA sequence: TGTGCCAGCAGTTTAATGGGACAGGGGAATGAAAAACTGTTTTTT. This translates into CASSLMGQGNEKLFF. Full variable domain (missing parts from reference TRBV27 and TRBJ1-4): EAQVTQNPRYLITVTGKKLTVTCSQNMNHEYMSWYRQDPGLGLRQIYYSMNVEVTDKGDVPEGYKVSRKEKRNFPLILESPSPNQTSLYFCASSLMGQGNEKLFFGSGTQLSVL.

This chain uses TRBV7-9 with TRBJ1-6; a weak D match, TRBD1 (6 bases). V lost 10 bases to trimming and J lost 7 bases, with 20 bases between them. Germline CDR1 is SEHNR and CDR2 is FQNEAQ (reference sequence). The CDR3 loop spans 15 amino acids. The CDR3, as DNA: TGTGCCACCACCGGGGGGGCAGGGGAGAATTCACCCCTCCACTTT. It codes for CATTGGAGENSPLHF. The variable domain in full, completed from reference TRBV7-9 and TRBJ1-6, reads DTGVSQNPRHKITKRGQNVTFRCDPISEHNRLYWYRQTLGQGPEFLTYFQNEAQLEKSRLLSDRFSAERPKGSFSTLEIQRTEQGDSAMYLCATTGGAGENSPLHFGNGTRLTVT.

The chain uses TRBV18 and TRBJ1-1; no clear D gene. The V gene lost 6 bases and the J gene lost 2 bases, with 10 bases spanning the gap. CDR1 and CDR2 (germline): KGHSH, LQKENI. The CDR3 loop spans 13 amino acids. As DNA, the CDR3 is TGTGCCAGCTCCAAGACTGATAACACTGAAGCTTTCTTT. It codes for CASSKTDNTEAFF.

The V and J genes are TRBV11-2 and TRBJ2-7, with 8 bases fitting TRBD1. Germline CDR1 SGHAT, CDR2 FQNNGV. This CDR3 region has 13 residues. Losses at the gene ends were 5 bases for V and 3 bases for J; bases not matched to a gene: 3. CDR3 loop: CASSRGQGYEQYF. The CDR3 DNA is TGTGCCAGCAGCCGTGGACAGGGCTACGAGCAGTACTTC.